This record looks at one TCR beta chain sequence and its context. The data were taken from a study of blood T cells in healthy people across ages. Alongside a J-beta primer mix, a sample-barcoded 5' primer served in a second PCR lasting roughly 6 to 12 cycles. TCRdb re-analysed the 5' RACE reads in MiXCR, keeping a single row per CDR3 protein. The sample has about 1.6 million distinct CDR3 sequences; 30% to 35% are singletons. This CDR3 is 15 amino acids long. V lost 5 bases to trimming and J lost 7 bases, with 21 bases between them. CDR1 is PRHDT and CDR2 is FYEKMQ in the germline V gene (reference sequence).

The sequenced sample was blood. The chain combines TRBV13 with TRBJ2-7; D is possibly TRBD1 (6 bases). This clonotype was sampled from a woman aged 30 to 39 in good health. The CDR3 DNA reads TGTGCCAGCAGCGAGAGGTTGACAGGTGGCAATGAGCAGTACTTC. Residues: CASSERLTGGNEQYF.